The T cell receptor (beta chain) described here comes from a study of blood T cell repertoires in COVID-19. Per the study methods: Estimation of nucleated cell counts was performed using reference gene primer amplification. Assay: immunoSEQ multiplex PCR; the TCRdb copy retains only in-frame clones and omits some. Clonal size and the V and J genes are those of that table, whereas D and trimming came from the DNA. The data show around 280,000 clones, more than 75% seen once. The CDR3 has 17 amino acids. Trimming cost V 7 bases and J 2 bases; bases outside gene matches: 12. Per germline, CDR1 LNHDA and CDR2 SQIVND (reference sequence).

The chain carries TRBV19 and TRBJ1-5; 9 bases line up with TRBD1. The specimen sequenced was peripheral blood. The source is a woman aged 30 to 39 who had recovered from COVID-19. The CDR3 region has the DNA TGTGCCAGTACACGGGACAGGGCTCCCGTGGGCAATCAGCCCCAGCATTTT. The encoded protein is CASTRDRAPVGNQPQHF.